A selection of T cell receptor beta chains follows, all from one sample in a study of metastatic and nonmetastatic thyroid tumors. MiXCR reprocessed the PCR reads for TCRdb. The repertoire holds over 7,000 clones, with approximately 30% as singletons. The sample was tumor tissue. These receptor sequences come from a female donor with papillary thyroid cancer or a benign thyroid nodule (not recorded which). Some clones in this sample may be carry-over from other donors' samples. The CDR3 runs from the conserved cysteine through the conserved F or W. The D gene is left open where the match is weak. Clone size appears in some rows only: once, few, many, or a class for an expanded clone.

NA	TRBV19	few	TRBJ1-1	TGTGCCAGTAAGCGGTCAGCTGAAGCTTTCTTT	CASKRSAEAFF
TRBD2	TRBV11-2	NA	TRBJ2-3	TGTGCCAGCAGCCCCCGCCCTCTTGCAGCGGGATACACAGATACGCAGTATTTT	CASSPRPLAAGYTDTQYF
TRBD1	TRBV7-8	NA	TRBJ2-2	TGTGCCAGCAGCTTAGTTCCCGGGACAGGGGGCGTCGGGGAGCTGTTTTTT	CASSLVPGTGGVGELFF
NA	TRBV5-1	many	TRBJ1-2	TGCGCCAGCAGCTTGGACAGGGAAAACTATGGCTACACCTTC	CASSLDRENYGYTF
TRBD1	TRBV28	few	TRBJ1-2	TGTGCCAGCAGATATTCGGACAGGCCTGCCGCTGGCTACACCTTC	CASRYSDRPAAGYTF
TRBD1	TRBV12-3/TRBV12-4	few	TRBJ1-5	TGTGCCAGCAGCCTCGGGACAGGGTACAATCAGCCCCAGCATTTT	CASSLGTGYNQPQHF
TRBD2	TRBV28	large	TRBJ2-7	TGTGCCAGCAGTTTGGGTAGCGGGGGGGCCTACGAGCAGTACTTC	CASSLGSGGAYEQYF
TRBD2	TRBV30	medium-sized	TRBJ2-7	TGTGCCTGGAGTTGGACGGGACTAGCGGGAGGGCCCGCGAGGATAGAGCAGTACTTC	CAWSWTGLAGGPARIEQYF
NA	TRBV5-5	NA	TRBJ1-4	TGTGCCAGCAGCTCCCACGGGGCAGGAGGATTCGAAAAACTGTTTTTT	CASSSHGAGGFEKLFF
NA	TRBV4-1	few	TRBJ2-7	TGCGCCAGCAGCCAAGAAATGAGTTCCGAGCAGTACTTC	CASSQEMSSEQYF
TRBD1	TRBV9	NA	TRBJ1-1	TGTGCCAGCAGCACAGGGACAGGAAGCACTGAAGCTTTCTTT	CASSTGTGSTEAFF
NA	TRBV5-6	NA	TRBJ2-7	TGTGCCAGCAGCTTTGATCAGGGTATGGGGGAGCAGTACTTC	CASSFDQGMGEQYF
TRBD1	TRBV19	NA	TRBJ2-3	TGTGCCAGTAGTAGAGGACAGGGGTTTAGCACAGATACGCAGTATTTT	CASSRGQGFSTDTQYF
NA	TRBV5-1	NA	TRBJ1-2	TGCGCCAGCAGCTTGGCAGGTCTTTGGGGCGATGGCTACACCTTC	CASSLAGLWGDGYTF
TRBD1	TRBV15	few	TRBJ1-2	TGTGCCACCAGCAGAGGGACAGGGGATTATGGCTACACCTTC	CATSRGTGDYGYTF
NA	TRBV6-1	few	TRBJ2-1	TGTGCCACGGGGGGCGATGAGCAGTTCTTC	CATGGDEQFF
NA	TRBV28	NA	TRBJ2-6	TGTGCCAGCAGTTTCCCCCAGGGGGGAAGGGCTGGGGCCAACGTCCTGACTTTC	CASSFPQGGRAGANVLTF
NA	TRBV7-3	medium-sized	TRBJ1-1	TGTGCCAGCAGCTTAAGTCTGAACACTGAAGCTTTCTTT	CASSLSLNTEAFF
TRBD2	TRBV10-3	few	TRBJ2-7	TGTGCCATCAGGGAAGGGACTAGCGGGAGCGAGCAGTACTTC	CAIREGTSGSEQYF
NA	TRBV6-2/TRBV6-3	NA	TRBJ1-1	TGTGCCAGCAGTTACCCCGGACAAGGGAACACCGAAGCTTTCTTT	CASSYPGQGNTEAFF
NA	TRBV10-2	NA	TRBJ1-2	TGCGCCAGCAGAGGAGGGAGCGACTACACCTTC	CASRGGSDYTF
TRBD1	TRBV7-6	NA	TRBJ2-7	TGTGCCAGCAGCTTAGCGGCAGGGGGCGAGCAGTACTTC	CASSLAAGGEQYF
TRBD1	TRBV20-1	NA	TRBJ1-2	TGCAGTGCTCATGAACGACAGGGCCTCACTGATGGCTACACCTTC	CSAHERQGLTDGYTF